Following are 18 T cell receptor beta chains from one sample sequenced in a study of OX40 agonist ivuxolimab in advanced cancers. Libraries came from the immunoSEQ multiplex PCR assay. This immuneACCESS table, as held by TCRdb, lists in-frame sequences with V and J called but not all clones. Of the missing ones, under half trace to an unresolved V gene in checked studies; the others have no known cause. This sample is represented by tens of thousands of clones; over 65% of them were singletons. Around 2.7% of the sample rests with the top ten. The input for sequencing was CD4+ or CD8+ T cells sorted from blood, taken in a trial of the OX40 agonist ivuxolimab. Receptors were obtained from an adult with an advanced solid tumor such as melanoma, head and neck, liver or kidney cancer.

This clone was picked up one time. The gene calls are TRBV7-6 and TRBJ2-1; 12 bases agree with TRBD2. The CDR3 has 15 amino acids. Germline trimming cut 5 bases from V and 7 bases from J; bases unmatched to any gene: 6. Germline loops: CDR1 SGHVS, CDR2 FNYEAQ. The CDR3 nucleotides read TGTGCCAGCAGCCTCGCTAGCGGGGGGGCGAATGAGCAGTTCTTC. This encodes CASSLASGGANEQFF.

This clone appeared once. The chain has TRBV7-7 and TRBJ2-3; no firm D call. The V gene's germline CDR1 is SSHAT and CDR2 FNYEAQ (reference sequence). V was pared by 9 bases and J by 6 bases, with 7 bases between. This CDR3 is built from 10 residues. The CDR3, as DNA: TGTGCCAGAAGAGGTGATACGCAGTATTTT. Its translation is CARRGDTQYF.

The J gene is TRBJ1-4, the V gene TRBV4-3, with no clear D. With 0 bases removed from V and 5 bases from J, the gap between germline ends came to 13 bases. The CDR3 is made up of 16 amino acids. Germline V lookup: CDR1 LGHNA, CDR2 YSLEER. This CDR3 is CASSQDNAGGNEKLFF. CDR3 nucleotide sequence: TGCGCCAGCAGCCAAGATAACGCAGGAGGAAATGAAAAACTGTTTTTT.

The genes are TRBV5-4 and TRBJ1-1, with 9 positions matching TRBD1. V was pared by 3 bases and J by 8 bases, with 11 bases of the junction left unmatched. This CDR3 comprises 15 residues. Germline V gene lookup returns CDR1 SGHNT and CDR2 YYREEE (reference sequence). The CDR3 DNA reads as TGTGCCAGCAGCTGGTCCACAGGGGGCCTCACCGAAGCTTTCTTT. Encoded protein: CASSWSTGGLTEAFF.

The chain combines TRBV11-2 with TRBJ2-5, with a tentative D call TRBD1 (6 bases). CDR1 SGHAT and CDR2 FQNNGV come from the germline V gene. The CDR3 totals 14 residues. V dropped 5 bases and J dropped 1 base, with 11 bases sitting between them. The CDR3 sequence: CASSVQGLQETQYF. DNA for the CDR3: TGTGCCAGCAGCGTACAGGGCCTCCAAGAGACCCAGTACTTC.

The table lists this clone with a few counts. The V and J genes are TRBV2 and TRBJ2-7; 8 bases are a match to TRBD1. The junction had 2 bases not matched to a gene; V was cut back by 6 bases and J by 4 bases. Germline assignment: CDR1 SNHLY and CDR2 FYNNEI. The CDR3 runs 12 residues. CDR3: CASRQGAYEQYF. In DNA, the CDR3 is TGTGCCAGCAGGCAGGGGGCGTACGAGCAGTACTTC.

The CDR3 reads CASSRTPDGELFF. CDR3 coding DNA: TGTGCCAGCAGTCGAACCCCAGACGGGGAGCTGTTTTTT. The chain combines TRBV7-9 with TRBJ2-2, with no clear D. CDR1 SEHNR and CDR2 FQNEAQ come from the germline V gene (reference sequence). V was clipped by 6 bases and J by 7 bases, with 12 bases between them. The CDR3 contains 13 residues.

The rearrangement joins TRBV5-1 to TRBJ1-4; possibly TRBD1 for D (6 bases). Germline loops: CDR1 SGHRS, CDR2 YFSETQ. This CDR3 has 16 residues. V was trimmed by 7 bases and J by 3 bases, leaving 19 bases between them. The CDR3 here is CASSPGGGLANEKLFF. The CDR3 nucleotides read TGCGCCAGCTCCCCCGGTGGGGGGCTGGCTAATGAAAAACTGTTTTTT.

The table lists this clone with a few counts. This chain uses TRBV7-3 with TRBJ2-3; a possible D gene is TRBD2 (5 bases). Deletions cut 5 bases from V and 6 bases from J, with 15 bases between. Germline values: CDR1 SGHTA, CDR2 FQGTGA. CDR3 length: 14 amino acids. CDR3: CASSPGGSLDTQYF. In DNA form, the CDR3 reads TGTGCCAGCAGCCCAGGAGGTAGTCTGGATACGCAGTATTTT.

This clone has only one observation. This rearrangement joins TRBV2 to TRBJ2-4; D call uncertain. The V end lost 7 bases, the J end lost 1 base, and 8 bases lay between the germline ends. The germline V gene encodes CDR1 SNHLY and CDR2 FYNNEI. The CDR3 sequence is 13 residues long. The CDR3 bases are TGTGCCAGCAAAGGTCTCGCCAAAAACATTCAGTACTTC. Its translation: CASKGLAKNIQYF. Combining the CDR3 with reference TRBV2 and TRBJ2-4 gives the whole variable domain EPEVTQTPSHQVTQMGQEVILRCVPISNHLYFYWYRQILGQKVEFLVSFYNNEISEKSEIFDDQFSVERPDGSNFTLKIRSTKLEDSAMYFCASKGLAKNIQYFGAGTRLSVL.

The chain joins TRBV5-6 to TRBJ1-6, with 8 bases lining up with TRBD1. CDR1 is SGHDT, CDR2 YYEEEE, per germline. The CDR3 has 16 residues. V shed 4 bases, J shed 7 bases, and the junction held 10 bases outside the gene matches. CDR3 in amino acids: CASSLWAGQENSPLHF. The CDR3 nucleotides are TGTGCCAGCAGCCTCTGGGCGGGACAGGAGAATTCACCCCTCCACTTT.

The chain employs TRBV5-5 and TRBJ1-5, with D tentatively TRBD1 (6 bases). Germline values: CDR1 SGHKS, CDR2 YYEKEE (reference sequence). The CDR3 totals 15 residues. The V end lost 5 bases, the J end lost 4 bases, and 16 bases lay between the germline ends. CDR3 nucleotide sequence: TGTGCCAGCAGGCCTTCAGGGGTGGGGAATCAGCCCCAGCATTTT. Residues: CASRPSGVGNQPQHF.

A note on this clone: The conserved phenylalanine or tryptophan is not found at the CDR3 terminus, so this likely reflects a read error. This sequence joins TRBV19 and TRBJ1-2; the D is unclear. The V end was cut by 6 bases, the J end by 0 bases, with 5 bases between. This CDR3 comprises 12 residues. The germline CDR1 and CDR2 sequences are LNHDA and SQIVND (reference sequence). The CDR3 DNA follows: TGTGCCAGTAGACTCTCTAACTATGGCTACACCCTC. Translated: CASRLSNYGYTL.

The chain couples TRBV10-3 to TRBJ1-2; D may be TRBD1 (5 bases). The CDR3 runs 14 residues. Trimming removed 8 bases from V and 2 bases from J, with 15 bases in between. CDR1 ENHRY and CDR2 SYGVKD come from the germline V gene. In DNA, the CDR3 is TGTGCCATCTTTTCCCCAGGGAGAAACTATGGCTACACCTTC. Its translation: CAIFSPGRNYGYTF.

The CDR3 sequence is CASSKTGGNEAFF. For the CDR3, the DNA is TGTGCCAGCAGTAAGACAGGGGGCAATGAAGCTTTCTTT. This chain uses TRBV6-6 with TRBJ1-1, with 10 positions matching TRBD1. This CDR3 is 13 amino acids long. The V segment lost 5 bases and the J segment 7 bases; nucleotides outside the gene matches: 4. CDR1 is MNHNY, CDR2 SVGAGI, per germline (reference sequence).

This clone was seen a handful of times. The V call is TRBV5-1, the J call TRBJ2-1; 7 bases are a match to TRBD2. The CDR3 runs 16 residues. The ends lost 2 bases at V and 7 bases at J; junction bases unmatched: 12. CDR1 and CDR2 from the germline V gene are SGHRS and YFSETQ. CDR3 sequence reads: CASSLRTGGLGNEQFF. The CDR3, as DNA: TGCGCCAGCAGCTTAAGGACGGGGGGACTGGGTAATGAGCAGTTCTTC. Full variable domain (outside the CDR3, taken from reference TRBV5-1 and TRBJ2-1): KAGVTQTPRYLIKTRGQQVTLSCSPISGHRSVSWYQQTPGQGLQFLFEYFSETQRNKGNFPGRFSGRQFSNSRSEMNVSTLELGDSALYLCASSLRTGGLGNEQFFGPGTRLTVL.

This rearrangement joins TRBV9 to TRBJ2-7; D possibly corresponds to TRBD1 (6 bases). This CDR3 is built from 13 residues. Germline CDR1 is SGDLS and CDR2 is YYNGEE. V lost 1 base to trimming and J lost 5 bases, with 10 bases between them. CDR3 DNA: TGTGCCAGCAGCGTAACAGGGTACCACGAGCAGTACTTC. It specifies CASSVTGYHEQYF.

This chain uses TRBV7-9 with TRBJ1-5; maybe TRBD1 (5 bases). V lost 4 bases and J lost 7, with 8 bases in between. This CDR3 has 12 amino acids. The germline gives CDR1 SEHNR, CDR2 FQNEAQ (reference sequence). The CDR3 coding sequence is TGTGCCAGCAGCTCGACAGACCAGCCCCAGCATTTT. Translating gives CASSSTDQPQHF.